These 20 T cell receptor beta chains originate from one sample sequenced in a study of blood T cell repertoires in COVID-19. Here immunoSEQ multiplex PCR was the method, and the copy in TCRdb shows in-frame clones only, minus some. The table lists 200,000 to 250,000 clones, less than 85% of them singletons. The source material was peripheral blood. These receptors were obtained from an elderly woman with acute or convalescent COVID-19.

CDR3 sequence reads: CATSRELAGGPGTDTQYF. CDR3 coding DNA: TGTGCCACCAGCAGAGAACTAGCGGGGGGCCCTGGCACAGATACGCAGTATTTT. The chain couples TRBV15 to TRBJ2-3; 12 bases align to TRBD2. CDR1 and CDR2 from the germline V gene are LNHNV and YYDKDF (reference sequence). The CDR3 spans 18 residues. After removal of 0 bases from V and 1 base from J, the junction contained 5 bases not matched to a gene.

This CDR3 reads CASSLGAGPQSNQPQHF. In DNA, the CDR3 is TGTGCCAGCAGCTTAGGGGCAGGGCCCCAGAGCAATCAGCCCCAGCATTTT. V is TRBV7-2 and J is TRBJ1-5; a possible D gene is TRBD1 (5 bases). This CDR3 region has 17 residues. With 1 base removed from V and 1 base from J, the gap between germline ends came to 14 bases. Germline V gene data show CDR1 as SGHTA and CDR2 as FQGNSA.

The V gene is TRBV6-1, the J gene TRBJ2-5, with a possible D match to TRBD2 (5 bases). The length of the CDR3 is 15 residues. V lost 0 bases to trimming and J lost 5 bases, with 13 bases between them. Germline CDR1 reads MNHNS; CDR2 reads SASEGT. DNA for the CDR3: TGTGCCAGCAGTGAAGCCTCAACTAGTTCCGAGACCCAGTACTTC. Protein sequence: CASSEASTSSETQYF.

CDR3 DNA: TGCGCCAGCAGCCAAGGAGGAGGCCTTGGTGAAAAACTGTTTTTT. Protein product: CASSQGGGLGEKLFF. V and J are TRBV4-1 and TRBJ1-4; D unclear. The length of the CDR3 is 15 residues. In germline, CDR1 is MGHRA, CDR2 YSYEKL. Trimming took off 1 base at V and 7 bases at J, with 13 bases between the two ends.

The rearrangement uses TRBV19 and TRBJ2-4, with 9 nucleotides matching TRBD2. The CDR3 sequence is 15 residues long. Looked up from germline, CDR1 is LNHDA and CDR2 is SQIVND (reference sequence). With V trimmed by 6 bases and J by 4 bases, 7 bases remained unmatched. The CDR3 DNA sequence: TGTGCCAGTAGAGGGGGTAGCGGGGGTAAAAACATTCAGTACTTC. Residues: CASRGGSGGKNIQYF.

This clone has only one observation. The genes are TRBV2 and TRBJ1-2; D remains ambiguous. From germline, CDR1 is SNHLY and CDR2 FYNNEI. Between the trimmed V and J ends, which lost 7 bases and 3 bases, there was a span of 15 bases. The CDR3 has 14 amino acids. The CDR3 sequence is CASTLRGSDYGYTF. The CDR3 DNA is TGTGCCAGCACCCTCCGAGGATCCGACTATGGCTACACCTTC. Full variable domain (rest looked up from reference TRBV2 and TRBJ1-2): EPEVTQTPSHQVTQMGQEVILRCVPISNHLYFYWYRQILGQKVEFLVSFYNNEISEKSEIFDDQFSVERPDGSNFTLKIRSTKLEDSAMYFCASTLRGSDYGYTFGSGTRLTVV.

This chain joins TRBV13 and TRBJ1-2; 7 bases line up with TRBD1. Per germline, CDR1 PRHDT and CDR2 FYEKMQ (reference sequence). V lost 5 bases, J lost 8 bases, and 20 bases stayed unmatched. This CDR3 is built from 17 residues. The CDR3 loop reads CASSLNRDSLTLQGYTF. The CDR3 DNA reads TGTGCCAGCAGCCTCAACCGGGACAGCCTCACCCTTCAGGGCTACACCTTC.

CDR3 sequence: CATSRGGLAGDLGEQFF. In nucleotides, the CDR3 is TGTGCCACCAGCAGAGGGGGACTAGCGGGGGATTTGGGTGAGCAGTTCTTC. The V and J genes are TRBV15 and TRBJ2-1; 14 positions match TRBD2. The germline CDR1 and CDR2 sequences are LNHNV and YYDKDF (reference sequence). Unmatched junction bases numbered 8, after V lost 1 base and J lost 9 bases. This CDR3 spans 17 amino acids.

The chain recombines TRBV28 with TRBJ1-1; weak D call: TRBD1 (5 bases). The V end lost 5 bases, the J end lost 6 bases, and 13 bases lay between the germline ends. The CDR3 extends over 13 amino acids. Germline V gives CDR1 MDHEN, CDR2 SYDVKM. The CDR3 nucleotides are TGTGCCAGCAGTGTCAGGGTTTTGGCTGAAGCTTTCTTT. Its translation is CASSVRVLAEAFF.

The J gene is TRBJ1-2, the V gene TRBV6-5; D ambiguous. Germline-derived CDR1 and CDR2 are MNHEY and SVGAGI. CDR3 length: 14 amino acids. The V and J ends lost 6 bases and 4 bases respectively, with 15 bases between them. The CDR3 reads CASSPPLAAYGYTF. DNA for the CDR3: TGTGCCAGCAGCCCCCCACTTGCGGCCTATGGCTACACCTTC.

The rearrangement links TRBV7-2 to TRBJ2-7; TRBD2 matches at 8 bases. V shed 2 bases and J 2 bases; nucleotides not matched to a gene: 5. The CDR3 consists of 15 residues. Per the germline V gene, CDR1 is SGHTA and CDR2 is FQGNSA. The CDR3 bases are TGTGCCAGCAGCTTAAGCCGTAGCGGGGCCTACGAGCAGTACTTC. Translated, it gives CASSLSRSGAYEQYF.

The V and J genes are TRBV5-4 and TRBJ1-6; 7 bases match TRBD1. CDR3 length: 14 residues. V gave up 2 bases and J gave up 7 bases; unmatched junction bases: 3. Germline lookup yields CDR1 SGHNT and CDR2 YYREEE (reference sequence). The CDR3 region is CASSLQGLNSPLHF. The CDR3 DNA is TGTGCCAGCAGCTTACAGGGGCTGAATTCACCCCTCCACTTT.

The V gene is TRBV6-4, the J gene TRBJ2-1; TRBD2 matches 12 bases. With V trimmed by 3 bases and J by 8 bases, 8 bases remained unmatched. The V gene's germline CDR1 is MRHNA and CDR2 SNTAGT. CDR3 length: 16 residues. CDR3 coding DNA: TGTGCCAGCAGTGATCTTACTAGCGGGGGGCCCCATGAGCAGTTCTTC. It is translated as CASSDLTSGGPHEQFF.

This clone was seen only a few times. The rearrangement links TRBV5-6 to TRBJ1-2; TRBD1 is a possible D gene (6 bases). V gave up 0 bases and J gave up 4 bases, with 10 bases separating them. Per the germline V gene, CDR1 is SGHDT and CDR2 is YYEEEE. This CDR3 is 14 amino acids long. The CDR3 sequence is CASSLGQEPYGYTF. In DNA, the CDR3 is TGTGCCAGCAGCTTGGGACAGGAGCCCTATGGCTACACCTTC. The full variable domain, completed using reference TRBV5-6 and TRBJ1-2, is DAGVTQSPTHLIKTRGQQVTLRCSPKSGHDTVSWYQQALGQGPQFIFQYYEEEERQRGNFPDRFSGHQFPNYSSELNVNALLLGDSALYLCASSLGQEPYGYTFGSGTRLTVV.

The chain recombines TRBV12-3 or TRBV12-4 with TRBJ1-6; possibly TRBD1 for D (6 bases). Trimming stripped 5 bases from V and 13 bases from J, with 15 bases between. This CDR3 spans 13 amino acids. DNA for the CDR3: TGTGCCAGCAGTCCGGGACATAAGTTCCCCCTCCACTTT. Residues: CASSPGHKFPLHF.

This rearrangement joins TRBV6-5 to TRBJ1-2, with TRBD1 matching over 7 bases. Germline V gene sequence: CDR1 MNHEY, CDR2 SVGAGI. The CDR3 contains 15 residues. The CDR3, as DNA: TGTGCGACCCAACGCGACAGGGATCGTAACTATGGCTACACCTTC. It is translated as CATQRDRDRNYGYTF.

The rearrangement uses TRBV7-8 and TRBJ2-1; TRBD2 aligns across 10 bases. The CDR3 extends over 15 amino acids. Looked up from germline, CDR1 is SGHVS and CDR2 is FQNEAQ. After removal of 6 bases from V and 6 bases from J, the junction contained 8 bases not matched to a gene. Written as DNA, the CDR3 is TGTGCCAGCAGTCGTAGCGGGGGGATGGGCAATGAGCAGTTCTTC. Protein sequence: CASSRSGGMGNEQFF. Full variable domain (remainder filled in from reference TRBV7-8 and TRBJ2-1): GAGVSQSPRYKVAKRGQDVALRCDPISGHVSLFWYQQALGQGPEFLTYFQNEAQLDKSGLPSDRFFAERPEGSVSTLKIQRTQQEDSAVYLCASSRSGGMGNEQFFGPGTRLTVL.

The V and J genes are TRBV6-5 and TRBJ1-4; a possible D gene is TRBD1 (5 bases). V lost 5 bases, J lost 14 bases, and 18 bases lay in between. CDR1 is MNHEY, CDR2 SVGAGI, per germline. This CDR3 comprises 13 residues. The CDR3 is CASSTQGGAGLFF. The CDR3 region has the DNA TGTGCCAGCAGTACTCAGGGAGGAGCCGGGCTGTTTTTT.

This chain connects TRBV27 to TRBJ1-2, with a tentative D call TRBD1 (5 bases). Trimming stripped 3 bases from V and 2 bases from J, with 10 bases between. Germline assignment: CDR1 MNHEY and CDR2 SMNVEV (reference sequence). This CDR3 has 14 residues. The CDR3 coding sequence is TGTGCCAGCAGTTTCAGGGTTGCCAACTATGGCTACACCTTC. It encodes CASSFRVANYGYTF.

The CDR3 loop reads CASSQENSGADEQFF. CDR3 coding DNA: TGTGCCAGCAGCCAAGAGAATAGCGGGGCCGATGAGCAGTTCTTC. The chain carries TRBV3-1 (or the pseudogene TRBV3-2) and TRBJ2-1, with 8 bases fitting TRBD2. V trimming: 0 bases; J trimming: 8 bases; junction bases outside the gene matches: 6. CDR3 length: 15 amino acids. Per the germline V gene, CDR1 is LGHDT and CDR2 is YNNKEL (reference sequence).